The present entry profiles one TCR beta chain with its context. Antigen specificity is unknown. The sample belongs to a study of T-cell reconstitution after alpha-beta-depleted transplantation in children. Study observations and caveats: There were some patients whose high TCRbeta diversity at day 60 came from surviving recipient T cells and thymic progenitors. Several hundred expanded graft clones reportedly were the source of alpha-beta T cells about two months after transplant. At the one-year point after transplant, T-cell counts and TCRbeta diversity were found to come mostly from T cells that had been newly produced.

A TCRbeta library incorporating unique molecular identifiers was prepared. TCRdb processed the PCR reads anew with MiXCR; each CDR3 protein has one entry. The data contain about 600,000 distinct CDR3 sequences, 10% to 15% of them singletons. This CDR3 is built from 17 residues. V was pared by 2 bases and J by 1 base, with 15 bases between. Germline loops: CDR1 SGHTA, CDR2 FQGNSA. V gene TRBV7-2 combines with J gene TRBJ1-3; D may be TRBD1 (6 bases). The sequenced sample was PBMCs, mostly from graft donor cells, obtained 360 days after TCRalphabeta/CD19-depleted stem cell transplant. The receptor's source is a male patient aged 5 to 17 who had a stem cell transplant for acute myeloid leukemia, so the T cells may come from the graft donor. The CDR3 DNA sequence: TGTGCCAGCAGCTTACAACAAAACAGGGTATCTGGAAACACCATATATTTT. Its protein product is CASSLQQNRVSGNTIYF.